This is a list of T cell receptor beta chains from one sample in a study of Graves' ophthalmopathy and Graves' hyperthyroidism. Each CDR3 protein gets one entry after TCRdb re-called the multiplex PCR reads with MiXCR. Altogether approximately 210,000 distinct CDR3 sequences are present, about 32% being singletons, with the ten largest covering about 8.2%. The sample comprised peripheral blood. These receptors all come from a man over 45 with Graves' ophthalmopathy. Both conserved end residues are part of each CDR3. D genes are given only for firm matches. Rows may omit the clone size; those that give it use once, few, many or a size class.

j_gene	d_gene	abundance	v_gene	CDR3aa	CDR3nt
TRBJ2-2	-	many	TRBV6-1	CASSVGPTGELFF	TGTGCCAGCAGTGTAGGTCCGACCGGGGAGCTGTTTTTT
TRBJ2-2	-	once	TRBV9	CASSVATENTGELFF	TGTGCCAGCAGCGTAGCTACAGAGAACACCGGGGAGCTGTTTTTT
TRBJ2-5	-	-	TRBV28	CASSPFSETQYF	TGTGCCAGCAGTCCCTTTTCCGAGACCCAGTACTTC
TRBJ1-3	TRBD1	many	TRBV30	CAWRDRFISGNTIYF	TGTGCCTGGAGGGACAGGTTTATCTCTGGAAACACCATATATTTT
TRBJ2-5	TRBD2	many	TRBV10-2	CASSTSLAGVTTQYF	TGCGCCAGCTCTACCTCACTAGCGGGAGTGACGACCCAGTACTTC
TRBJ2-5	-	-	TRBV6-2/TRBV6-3	CASSYPALDQYF	TGTGCCAGCAGTTACCCCGCCCTGGACCAGTACTTC
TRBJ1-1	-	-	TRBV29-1	CSAPGDTEAFF	TGCAGCGCCCCTGGGGACACTGAAGCTTTCTTT
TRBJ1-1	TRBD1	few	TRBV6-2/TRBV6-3	CASSTLDAGQKAFF	TGTGCCAGCAGCACCCTAGACGCGGGACAGAAAGCTTTCTTT
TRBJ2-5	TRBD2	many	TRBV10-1	CASSSGPRETQYF	TGCGCCAGCTCTAGCGGACCCCGAGAGACCCAGTACTTC
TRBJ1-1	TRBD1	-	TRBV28	CASRLTAGTGERNTEAFF	TGTGCCAGCAGACTCACGGCAGGGACAGGAGAAAGGAACACTGAAGCTTTCTTT
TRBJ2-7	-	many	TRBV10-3	CAISDMPYDGHYEQYF	TGTGCCATCAGTGATATGCCCTACGACGGCCACTACGAGCAGTACTTC
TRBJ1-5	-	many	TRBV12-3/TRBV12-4	CASSYGVGGNQPQHF	TGCGCCAGCAGTTACGGCGTCGGGGGCAATCAGCCCCAGCATTTT
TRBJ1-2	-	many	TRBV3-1	CASSHTGIGGYTF	TGTGCCAGCAGCCATACAGGGATCGGTGGCTACACCTTC
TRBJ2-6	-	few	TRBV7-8	CASSPTGIGANVLTF	TGTGCCAGCAGCCCAACAGGGATTGGGGCCAACGTCCTGACTTTC
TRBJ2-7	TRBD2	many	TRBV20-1	CSARDFGGRTYEQYF	TGCAGTGCTAGAGATTTTGGCGGGAGGACCTACGAGCAGTACTTC
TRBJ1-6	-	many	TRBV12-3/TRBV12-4	CASSKRDTYNSPLHF	TGTGCCAGCAGTAAACGGGACACCTATAATTCACCCCTCCACTTT
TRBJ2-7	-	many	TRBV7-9	CASSEADRTYEQYF	TGTGCCAGCAGCGAAGCTGACAGAACCTACGAGCAGTACTTC
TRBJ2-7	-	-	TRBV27	CASSPRRPRGSYEQYF	TGTGCCAGCAGTCCACGGCGGCCAAGAGGGTCCTACGAGCAGTACTTC
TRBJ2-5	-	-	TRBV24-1	CATSETLTEQETQYF	TGTGCCACCAGTGAAACCTTGACTGAACAAGAGACCCAGTACTTC
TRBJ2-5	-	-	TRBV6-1	CASRKPTEFVDETQYF	TGTGCCAGCAGGAAACCGACAGAGTTCGTTGATGAGACCCAGTACTTC
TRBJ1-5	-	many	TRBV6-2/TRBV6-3	CASSPPGGGSNQPQHF	TGTGCCAGCAGTCCCCCGGGGGGAGGTAGCAATCAGCCCCAGCATTTT
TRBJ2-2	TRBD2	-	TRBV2	CARRKLADHTGELFF	TGTGCCAGAAGGAAACTAGCGGACCACACCGGGGAGCTGTTTTTT
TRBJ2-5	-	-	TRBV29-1	CSVEDSQGETQYF	TGCAGCGTTGAAGATTCACAGGGAGAGACCCAGTACTTC
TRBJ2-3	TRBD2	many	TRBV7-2	CASSLLAGGFGDTQYF	TGTGCCAGCAGCCTCCTAGCGGGAGGGTTCGGAGATACGCAGTATTTT
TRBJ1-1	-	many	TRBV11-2	CASSALGGGTEAFF	TGTGCCAGCAGCGCCTTGGGGGGCGGCACTGAAGCTTTCTTT
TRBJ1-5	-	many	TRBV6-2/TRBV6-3	CASSFHDPRGNQPQHF	TGTGCCAGCAGTTTTCACGACCCCCGAGGCAATCAGCCCCAGCATTTT
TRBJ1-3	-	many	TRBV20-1	CSARFPGSGNTIYF	TGCAGTGCTAGATTTCCAGGCTCTGGAAACACCATATATTTT
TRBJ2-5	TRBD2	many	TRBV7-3	CASSPDLKREGQLVRKTQYF	TGTGCCAGCAGCCCTGATCTAAAGCGGGAGGGCCAGTTGGTCAGAAAGACCCAGTACTTC
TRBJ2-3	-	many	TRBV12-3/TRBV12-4	CASSLTSTDTQYF	TGTGCCAGCAGTCTGACTAGCACAGATACGCAGTATTTT
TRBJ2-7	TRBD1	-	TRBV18	CASSDRGWHEQYF	TGTGCCAGTTCGGACAGGGGGTGGCACGAGCAGTACTTC
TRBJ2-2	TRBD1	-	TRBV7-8	CASSGRDRVAGELFF	TGTGCCAGCAGCGGGCGGGACAGGGTTGCCGGGGAGCTGTTTTTT
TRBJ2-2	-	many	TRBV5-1	CASRSLAGTGELFF	TGCGCCAGCAGAAGTCTAGCAGGCACCGGGGAGCTGTTTTTT
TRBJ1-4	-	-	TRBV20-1	CSARTGTNEKLFF	TGCAGTGCTAGGACAGGAACTAATGAAAAACTGTTTTTT
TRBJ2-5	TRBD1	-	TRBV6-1	CASTQGTAKQETQYF	TGTGCCAGCACCCAGGGGACAGCAAAACAAGAGACCCAGTACTTC
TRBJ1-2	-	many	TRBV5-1	CASSEEGGAFYGYTF	TGCGCCAGCAGCGAGGAGGGGGGAGCCTTCTATGGCTACACCTTC
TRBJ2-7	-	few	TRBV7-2	CASSLGLGTPSSYEQYF	TGTGCCAGCAGCTTGGGGCTTGGCACGCCGAGCTCCTACGAGCAGTACTTC
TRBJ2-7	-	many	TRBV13	CASSFPGDEQYF	TGTGCCAGCAGCTTCCCAGGGGACGAGCAGTACTTC
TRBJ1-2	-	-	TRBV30	CAWKTGLAGYTF	TGTGCCTGGAAAACGGGGTTGGCTGGCTACACCTTC
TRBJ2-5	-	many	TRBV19	CASSGMETQYF	TGTGCCAGTAGTGGTATGGAGACCCAGTACTTC
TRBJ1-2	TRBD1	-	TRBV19	CASIEDRETYGYTF	TGTGCCAGTATCGAGGACAGGGAGACCTATGGCTACACCTTC
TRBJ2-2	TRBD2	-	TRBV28	CASWDGGEYRTGELFF	TGTGCCAGTTGGGACGGGGGGGAGTATAGAACCGGGGAGCTGTTTTTT
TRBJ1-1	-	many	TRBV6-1	CASSEAITALNTEAFF	TGTGCCAGCAGTGAAGCGATAACGGCGTTGAACACTGAAGCTTTCTTT